Below, 15 T cell receptor beta chains from the same sample are listed, as sequenced in a study of cytomegalovirus exposure and HLA in healthy donors. In the PCR, 60 Vbeta and 13 Jbeta primers were used. TCRdb's table, derived via immunoSEQ multiplex PCR, lists solely in-frame clones and lacks some. This table has over 30,000 clones, about 67% appearing once. The sample was PBMCs. These receptors all come from a man between 40 and 49 years old in good health and CMV-seropositive.

This clone was observed a handful of times. The chain is built from TRBV18 and TRBJ1-1, with D perhaps matching TRBD1 (5 bases). Per germline, CDR1 KGHSH and CDR2 LQKENI. The CDR3 has 18 amino acids. Trimming shortened V by 5 bases and J by 5 bases, and 27 bases separated the two germline ends. In nucleotides, the CDR3 is TGTGCCAGCTCATCAGGGATGGGGGGTTTTCGAGTTGTAACTGAAGCTTTCTTT. This encodes CASSSGMGGFRVVTEAFF.

The chain combines TRBV10-3 with TRBJ2-5; 7 bases align to TRBD2. The CDR3 is 14 residues long. The J segment lost 5 bases and the V segment lost 3 bases, leaving 6 bases of the junction unmatched. Germline values: CDR1 ENHRY, CDR2 SYGVKD. The CDR3 loop is CAISDSGGTETQYF. The CDR3 DNA reads TGTGCCATCAGTGACTCGGGGGGAACGGAGACCCAGTACTTC.

V and J are TRBV5-4 and TRBJ2-5; 7 nucleotides line up with TRBD2. Germline assignment: CDR1 SGHNT and CDR2 YYREEE (reference sequence). The CDR3 length is 14 residues. V shed 0 bases and J 4 bases; nucleotides not matched to a gene: 3. This chain's CDR3 is CASSLGAGRETQYF. CDR3 bases: TGTGCCAGCAGCTTGGGAGCGGGGAGAGAGACCCAGTACTTC. Using reference TRBV5-4 and TRBJ2-5 for the parts outside the CDR3, the full variable domain is ETGVTQSPTHLIKTRGQQVTLRCSSQSGHNTVSWYQQALGQGPQFIFQYYREEENGRGNFPPRFSGLQFPNYSSELNVNALELDDSALYLCASSLGAGRETQYFGPGTRLLVL.

V is TRBV7-9 and J is TRBJ1-3; unclear D gene. Trimming pared 2 bases from V and 0 bases from J, leaving 8 bases between. Germline-derived CDR1 and CDR2 are SEHNR and FQNEAQ (reference sequence). The CDR3 is 15 residues long. Here the CDR3 reads CASSLSQASGNTIYF. CDR3 coding DNA: TGTGCCAGCAGCTTAAGTCAGGCCTCTGGAAACACCATATATTTT.

This chain's CDR3 is CASSAGQGLHEQYF. Here the CDR3 DNA reads TGTGCCAGCAGCGCGGGACAGGGGCTGCACGAGCAGTACTTC. The V call is TRBV5-4, the J call TRBJ2-7; 10 nucleotides match TRBD1. The CDR3 runs 14 residues. The J segment lost 5 bases and the V segment lost 4 bases, leaving 6 bases of the junction unmatched. The germline gives CDR1 SGHNT, CDR2 YYREEE (reference sequence).

This chain links TRBV6-5 with TRBJ1-1; TRBD1 might be the D (6 bases). The V gene lost 6 bases and the J gene lost 0 bases, with 11 bases spanning the gap. The CDR3 runs to 14 residues. Germline lookup yields CDR1 MNHEY and CDR2 SVGAGI. The CDR3 region is CASRPTGLNTEAFF. The CDR3 DNA reads TGTGCCAGCAGACCGACAGGATTGAACACTGAAGCTTTCTTT.

The chain employs TRBV7-9 and TRBJ1-2, with 7 bases aligning to TRBD1. J was trimmed by 4 bases and V by 0 bases; bases with no gene match: 11. The germline gives CDR1 SEHNR, CDR2 FQNEAQ (reference sequence). CDR3 length: 17 amino acids. The CDR3 nucleotides read TGTGCCAGCAGCTTAGCTGGGGCCGGGACAGAGATCTATGGCTACACCTTC. Translated: CASSLAGAGTEIYGYTF.

This clone was observed a handful of times. The DNA of the CDR3 is TGCGCCAGCAGCTCAGGAGGTGATTCACCCCTCCACTTT. This gives the protein CASSSGGDSPLHF. The rearrangement links TRBV5-1 to TRBJ1-6; the D is unclear. The CDR3 contains 13 residues. V lost 3 bases and J 8 bases, leaving 9 bases between the germline ends. Looked up from germline, CDR1 is SGHRS and CDR2 is YFSETQ.

This rearrangement joins TRBV7-3 to TRBJ2-7; D is possibly TRBD1 (6 bases). CDR3 length equals 15 residues. From germline, CDR1 is SGHTA and CDR2 FQGTGA. Trimming left V 0 bases short and J 0 bases short, with 9 bases between. CDR3 bases: TGTGCCAGCAGCTTAACCTCGGACAGCTCCTACGAGCAGTACTTC. Translated: CASSLTSDSSYEQYF.

The chain uses TRBV7-9 and TRBJ2-1, with 9 bases matching TRBD1. CDR1 SEHNR and CDR2 FQNEAQ come from the germline V gene (reference sequence). This CDR3 is built from 14 residues. With V trimmed by 3 bases and J by 6 bases, 3 bases remained unmatched. In DNA form, the CDR3 reads TGTGCCAGCAGCTTCAACAGGGGGCGCAATGAGCAGTTCTTC. This codes for CASSFNRGRNEQFF.

The rearrangement links TRBV6-5 to TRBJ2-5; D is undetermined. V lost 10 bases to trimming and J lost 5 bases, with 8 bases between them. Looked up from germline, CDR1 is MNHEY and CDR2 is SVGAGI. This CDR3 comprises 10 residues. Here the CDR3 reads CATHAETQYF. DNA for the CDR3: TGTGCCACCCATGCGGAGACCCAGTACTTC.

Remarks on this clone: Germline and junction disagree at one end, which may indicate a read error. The chain employs TRBV6-1 and TRBJ1-5; 9 bases agree with TRBD1. CDR1 is MNHNS and CDR2 is SASEGT in the germline V gene. The CDR3 runs 17 residues. The CDR3 sequence is CAGSEGQGRPRSQPQHF. The CDR3 DNA sequence: TGTGCCGGCAGTGAAGGACAGGGGCGACCCCGCAGTCAGCCCCAGCATTTT.

This clone was recorded a few times. The CDR3 protein is CASSVAGLSDSYTF. The DNA of the CDR3 is TGTGCCAGCAGCGTAGCCGGTCTGTCCGACTCCTACACCTTC. The chain has TRBV9 and TRBJ1-2; no definite D call. The ends were cut back, 0 bases at V and 10 bases at J, with 16 bases in the middle. This CDR3 contains 14 residues. Per the germline V gene, CDR1 is SGDLS and CDR2 is YYNGEE.

The chain joins TRBV6-6 to TRBJ1-2; D may be TRBD1 (6 bases). Trimming removed 4 bases from V and 4 bases from J, with 13 bases in between. The CDR3 consists of 14 residues. Germline CDR1 is MNHNY and CDR2 is SVGAGI (reference sequence). The CDR3 nucleotides are TGTGCCAGCAGTTGGGAGGGGGGCACCTATGGCTACACCTTC. Encoded protein: CASSWEGGTYGYTF.

This clone showed up just a few times. The chain recombines TRBV5-1 with TRBJ1-1; a weak D match, TRBD1 (6 bases). CDR1 SGHRS and CDR2 YFSETQ come from the germline V gene. The length of the CDR3 is 16 residues. Deletions cut 0 bases from V and 4 bases from J, with 16 bases between. The CDR3 coding sequence is TGCGCCAGCAGCTTGGCCCTACAGGGTTTCGTCACTGAAGCTTTCTTT. This sequence encodes CASSLALQGFVTEAFF.